The 9 T cell receptor beta chains given below trace back to one sample, sequenced in a study of identifying expanded T cells in peripheral blood. Repertoires were generated with immunoSEQ multiplex PCR, while TCRdb's copy carries only in-frame clones and drops some. This table has 95,000 to 100,000 clones, approximately 90% appearing once. The sequencing input was blood. The origin of the receptors is a person aged 18 to 69 in good health.

The chain recombines TRBV29-1 with TRBJ2-5, with 8 bases lining up with TRBD2. After removal of 7 bases from V and 6 bases from J, the junction contained 4 bases not matched to a gene. CDR1 is SQVTM and CDR2 is ANQGSEA in the germline V gene. The CDR3 is 11 residues long. CDR3 nucleotide sequence: TGCAGCGGCGGGGGGCCGCAGACCCAGTACTTC. This sequence encodes CSGGGPQTQYF.

This chain links TRBV5-1 with TRBJ2-7; TRBD1 is a possible D gene (5 bases). The germline V gene encodes CDR1 SGHRS and CDR2 YFSETQ. The CDR3 runs 13 residues. V lost 0 bases, J lost 2 bases, and 6 bases lay in between. The CDR3 region has the DNA TGCGCCAGCAGCTTGGCGGACACCTACGAGCAGTACTTC. It encodes CASSLADTYEQYF.

This chain links TRBV10-2 with TRBJ2-1, with 9 bases aligning to TRBD2. The CDR3 length is 13 residues. Germline V gene data show CDR1 as WSHSY and CDR2 as SAAADI. With V trimmed by 8 bases and J by 15 bases, 14 bases remained unmatched. CDR3 in DNA: TGCGCCAGCGGGGAGGGATGGACTAGCGAGGTGTTCTTC. The encoded protein is CASGEGWTSEVFF.

The rearrangement uses TRBV6-1 and TRBJ2-5; D is unresolved. The CDR3 totals 11 residues. V gave up 7 bases and J gave up 9 bases, with 12 bases separating them. Germline V gene data show CDR1 as MNHNS and CDR2 as SASEGT. This CDR3 reads CASKEAGAQYF. CDR3 sequence (DNA): TGTGCCAGCAAAGAGGCTGGGGCCCAGTACTTC.

The chain links TRBV30 to TRBJ1-2; D remains ambiguous. V was shortened by 0 bases and J by 0 bases, with 8 bases between the two germline ends. CDR3 size: 14 residues. Germline V gene sequence: CDR1 GTSNPN, CDR2 SVGIG (reference sequence). CDR3 protein: CAWSVGQANYGYTF. In DNA form, the CDR3 reads TGTGCCTGGAGTGTAGGCCAAGCTAACTATGGCTACACCTTC.

J is TRBJ1-6 and V is TRBV6-5; D uncertain. The CDR3 runs 16 residues. Trimming took 3 bases from V and 8 from J, leaving 17 bases between them. Germline values: CDR1 MNHEY, CDR2 SVGAGI. In DNA form, the CDR3 reads TGTGCCAGCAGTTATAGTGGGCCCGCCCTCGATTCACCCCTCCACTTT. Amino acids: CASSYSGPALDSPLHF.

The chain recombines TRBV28 with TRBJ1-3, with unresolved D. Trimming took off 1 base at V and 2 bases at J, with 15 bases between the two ends. This CDR3 is 17 amino acids long. Germline V gives CDR1 MDHEN, CDR2 SYDVKM. CDR3 sequence (DNA): TGTGCCAGCAGTTTATCCCCACTGGTTTTCACTGGAAACACCATATATTTT. The encoded protein is CASSLSPLVFTGNTIYF. Together with reference TRBV28 and TRBJ1-3, the CDR3 gives the full variable domain: DVKVTQSSRYLVKRTGEKVFLECVQDMDHENMFWYRQDPGLGLRLIYFSYDVKMKEKGDIPEGYSVSREKKERFSLILESASTNQTSMYLCASSLSPLVFTGNTIYFGEGSWLTVV.

This chain links TRBV5-1 with TRBJ2-5; D unresolved. Germline CDR1 reads SGHRS; CDR2 reads YFSETQ. V lost 0 bases, J lost 2 bases, and 8 bases lay in between. This CDR3 comprises 14 residues. The CDR3: CASSLAGLQETQYF. The CDR3 coding sequence is TGCGCCAGCAGCTTGGCAGGTCTACAAGAGACCCAGTACTTC.

The chain recombines TRBV6-5 with TRBJ2-2; no reliable D call. V was cut by 5 bases and J by 3 bases, with 7 bases left in between. This CDR3 has 13 residues. The germline V gene has CDR1 MNHEY and CDR2 SVGAGI. CDR3 sequence: CASSRTDTGELFF. In nucleotides, the CDR3 is TGTGCCAGCAGTAGGACGGACACCGGGGAGCTGTTTTTT.